The 28 T cell receptor beta chains in this list originate from one sample, sequenced in a study of T-cell memory formation after mild COVID-19. TCRdb re-called the 5' RACE reads with MiXCR, one entry per CDR3 protein. The data hold 140,000 to 150,000 distinct CDR3 sequences, with about 6% observed a single time. The sequenced material came from PBMCs or a T cell subset sorted from them (not recorded which). These receptor sequences come from an adult woman who had mild COVID-19 (a few samples of this study predate the infection). Cell type and time point are not known.

This clonotype was seen ten or more times. The V gene is TRBV3-1, the J gene TRBJ2-1; D ambiguous. Trimming took off 4 bases at V and 0 bases at J, with 13 bases between the two ends. From germline, CDR1 is LGHDT and CDR2 YNNKEL (reference sequence). The CDR3 is made up of 16 amino acids. DNA of the CDR3: TGTGCCAGCAGCCGCAGATTAGCTCCCTCCTACAATGAGCAGTTCTTC. Its protein product is CASSRRLAPSYNEQFF.

This clonotype was seen repeatedly, ten times or more. This chain links TRBV7-2 with TRBJ1-2, with 7 bases matching TRBD1. V was clipped by 3 bases and J by 3 bases; unmatched bases: 1. CDR3 size: 13 residues. The germline CDR1 and CDR2 sequences are SGHTA and FQGNSA. CDR3 residues: CASSFDRDYGYTF. The CDR3 nucleotides are TGTGCCAGCAGCTTCGACAGGGACTATGGCTACACCTTC.

The chain links TRBV6-5 to TRBJ2-2; no definite D call. The CDR3 runs 15 residues. Looked up from germline, CDR1 is MNHEY and CDR2 is SVGAGI. Trimming removed 0 bases from V and 3 bases from J, with 8 bases in between. The CDR3 region has the DNA TGTGCCAGCAGTTACTCCCCGACTGACACCGGGGAGCTGTTTTTT. Translating it yields CASSYSPTDTGELFF.

This clonotype was picked up many times. This chain links TRBV20-1 with TRBJ1-2; no definite D call. This CDR3 contains 12 residues. CDR1 is DFQATT, CDR2 SNEGSKA, per germline (reference sequence). Trimming pared 6 bases from V and 0 bases from J, leaving 8 bases between. The CDR3 coding sequence is TGCAGTGCAAGGGCGTCTAACTATGGCTACACCTTC. Amino acids: CSARASNYGYTF.

This clonotype occurred a few times. This chain links TRBV6-2 or TRBV6-3 with TRBJ1-2; possibly TRBD1 for D (5 bases). V lost 5 bases, J lost 4 bases, and 17 bases lay in between. The CDR3 is made up of 15 amino acids. Germline V gene sequence: CDR1 MNHEY, CDR2 SVGEGT. The CDR3 spells CASSPGGVEGYGYTF. The CDR3 nucleotides read TGTGCCAGCAGTCCCGGAGGGGTTGAGGGCTATGGCTACACCTTC.

The chain couples TRBV5-4 to TRBJ1-2, with a tentative D call TRBD1 (5 bases). There are 15 residues in the CDR3. Trimming left V 4 bases short and J 1 base short, with 14 bases between. Germline values: CDR1 SGHNT, CDR2 YYREEE (reference sequence). The CDR3 DNA sequence: TGTGCCAGCAGCCCTGTCGGGGGTCTTAACTATGGCTACACCTTC. It encodes CASSPVGGLNYGYTF.

This clonotype was counted at least ten times. Here the CDR3 DNA reads TGTGCCAGCAGCTTAGGGCTTCAGCCCCAGCATTTT. Amino acids: CASSLGLQPQHF. This sequence joins TRBV7-8 and TRBJ1-5; D remains ambiguous. With 1 base removed from V and 6 bases from J, the gap between germline ends came to 4 bases. The germline V gene has CDR1 SGHVS and CDR2 FQNEAQ. CDR3 length equals 12 residues.

At least ten counts were recorded for this clonotype. This chain connects TRBV5-1 to TRBJ2-1; 10 nucleotides line up with TRBD2. From germline, CDR1 is SGHRS and CDR2 YFSETQ. V lost 2 bases to trimming and J lost 7 bases; unmatched junction nucleotides: 6. This CDR3 has 15 amino acids. The CDR3 is CASSLTSGVTNEQFF. The CDR3 bases are TGCGCCAGCAGCTTAACTAGCGGGGTGACGAATGAGCAGTTCTTC.

This clonotype was counted ten times or more. The chain couples TRBV7-2 to TRBJ2-1, with no clear D. The ends were cut back, 1 base at V and 5 bases at J, with 12 bases in the middle. The CDR3 sequence is 15 residues long. Germline V CDR1 and CDR2: SGHTA, FQGNSA. The CDR3 here is CASSLERYQDNEQFF. The CDR3 coding sequence is TGTGCCAGCAGCTTAGAGCGTTACCAAGACAATGAGCAGTTCTTC.

The chain joins TRBV6-5 to TRBJ1-2; TRBD1 aligns across 7 bases. V gave up 6 bases and J gave up 6 bases; unmatched junction bases: 10. The length of the CDR3 is 14 residues. The germline gives CDR1 MNHEY, CDR2 SVGAGI. CDR3 residues: CASSQINRGNGYTF. In DNA, the CDR3 is TGTGCCAGCAGCCAGATAAACAGGGGCAATGGCTACACCTTC.

This clonotype is deemed medium-sized. The rearrangement joins TRBV11-2 to TRBJ2-7, with D uncertain. The CDR3 runs to 17 residues. The V and J ends lost 0 bases and 1 base respectively, with 16 bases between them. CDR1 is SGHAT, CDR2 FQNNGV, per germline. CDR3 protein: CASSLDLAGPESYEQYF. The CDR3 DNA reads as TGTGCCAGCAGCTTAGATCTTGCAGGCCCCGAATCCTACGAGCAGTACTTC.

This clonotype showed up many times. The rearrangement uses TRBV6-1 and TRBJ1-1; maybe TRBD1 (5 bases). The CDR3 is 13 amino acids. V shed 8 bases and J shed 1 base, with 11 bases lying between them. The germline V gene encodes CDR1 MNHNS and CDR2 SASEGT. The CDR3 nucleotides are TGTGCCAGCGGCAGGGACCCGAACACTGAAGCTTTCTTT. Its translation: CASGRDPNTEAFF.

This clonotype has a handful of counts. The J gene is TRBJ1-1, the V gene TRBV7-2; tentative D call: TRBD1 (5 bases). The CDR3 has 14 amino acids. Germline CDR1 and CDR2: SGHTA and FQGNSA. V dropped 0 bases and J dropped 4 bases, with 9 bases sitting between them. The CDR3 loop reads CASSLAVRGTEAFF. Here the CDR3 DNA reads TGTGCCAGCAGCTTAGCGGTGAGGGGCACTGAAGCTTTCTTT.

This clonotype showed up just a few times. The chain has TRBV12-3 or TRBV12-4 and TRBJ1-3; D gene ambiguous. The CDR3 consists of 14 residues. Trimming cost V 3 bases and J 0 bases, with 6 bases left between them. Here the CDR3 reads CASSFYNSGNTIYF. In DNA, the CDR3 is TGTGCCAGCAGTTTTTACAACTCTGGAAACACCATATATTTT.

The gene calls are TRBV24-1 and TRBJ1-1; unclear D gene. Germline CDR1 reads KGHDR; CDR2 reads SFDVKD. Trimming cost V 3 bases and J 1 base, with 8 bases left between them. The CDR3 totals 14 residues. This chain's CDR3 is CATSDRGRNTEAFF. The CDR3 bases are TGTGCCACCAGTGATAGAGGAAGGAACACTGAAGCTTTCTTT.

This clonotype has a handful of counts. V and J are TRBV11-3 and TRBJ2-1, with D possibly TRBD2 on 5 matching bases. V lost 6 bases and J 5 bases, leaving 11 bases between the germline ends. The length of the CDR3 is 13 residues. The germline V gene has CDR1 SGHNT and CDR2 YENEEA. The CDR3 loop is CASRLDPNNEQFF. CDR3 bases: TGTGCCAGCAGACTAGATCCCAACAATGAGCAGTTCTTC.

This clonotype has just a few counts. The chain recombines TRBV19 with TRBJ1-1; D is perhaps TRBD1 (6 bases). Germline CDR1 reads LNHDA; CDR2 reads SQIVND (reference sequence). The CDR3 totals 17 residues. Trimming pared 5 bases from V and 7 bases from J, leaving 26 bases between. CDR3 region: CASSQTPKTGAALEAFF. CDR3 nucleotides: TGTGCCAGTAGTCAAACGCCTAAGACAGGTGCTGCTCTTGAAGCTTTCTTT.

The chain uses TRBV9 and TRBJ2-1; TRBD2 agrees at 7 bases. Germline CDR1 SGDLS, CDR2 YYNGEE. J lost 8 bases, V lost 2 bases, and 10 bases had no gene match. The CDR3 consists of 15 residues. The CDR3 DNA is TGTGCCAGCAGCGTCCGGGACTATCCCCCCGATGAGCAGTTCTTC. It is translated as CASSVRDYPPDEQFF.

This clonotype was counted at least ten times. The V gene is TRBV12-3 or TRBV12-4, the J gene TRBJ1-5; 7 bases fit TRBD1. This CDR3 has 13 amino acids. The trim removed 5 bases at V and 2 bases at J, leaving 0 bases unmatched. CDR3 DNA: TGTGCCAGCAGTACAGGGGGCAATCAGCCCCAGCATTTT. This sequence encodes CASSTGGNQPQHF.

This clonotype was seen more than once but under ten times. The genes are TRBV20-1 and TRBJ2-3; D call uncertain. Germline CDR1 DFQATT, CDR2 SNEGSKA (reference sequence). This CDR3 has 14 residues. Trimming took 0 bases from V and 1 from J, leaving 8 bases between them. The CDR3: CSARDPQGTDTQYF. CDR3 coding DNA: TGCAGTGCTAGAGATCCCCAGGGCACAGATACGCAGTATTTT.

In this sample, this clonotype turned up many times. This chain uses TRBV20-1 with TRBJ2-5; a possible D gene is TRBD2 (6 bases). The V end was cut by 0 bases, the J end by 4 bases, with 12 bases between. CDR1 and CDR2 from the germline V gene are DFQATT and SNEGSKA (reference sequence). The CDR3 loop spans 14 amino acids. CDR3 in amino acids: CSARDSGVVETQYF. In DNA, the CDR3 is TGCAGTGCTAGAGACTCGGGGGTAGTAGAGACCCAGTACTTC.

A few counts support this clonotype. The genes are TRBV29-1 and TRBJ2-1; 8 nucleotides match TRBD1. V shed 1 base and J 6 bases; nucleotides not matched to a gene: 2. The CDR3 extends over 13 amino acids. The germline gives CDR1 SQVTM, CDR2 ANQGSEA. Written as DNA, the CDR3 is TGCAGCGTTGAAGTTACAGGGGGCAATGAGCAGTTCTTC. It specifies CSVEVTGGNEQFF.

The chain carries TRBV5-5 and TRBJ1-2; D unresolved. There are 13 residues in the CDR3. V was cut by 4 bases and J by 4 bases, with 11 bases left in between. Germline V gives CDR1 SGHKS, CDR2 YYEKEE (reference sequence). The CDR3 DNA reads TGTGCCAGCAGCACCTTTCGGACCTATGGCTACACCTTC. Translating gives CASSTFRTYGYTF.

The CDR3 DNA reads TGCGCCAGCAGCTTGGTAGGGACAGGCCTCTCTGGCTATGGCTACACCTTC. This encodes CASSLVGTGLSGYGYTF. The chain carries TRBV5-1 and TRBJ1-2; 8 nucleotides line up with TRBD1. The V gene end was trimmed by 0 bases and the J gene end by 4 bases; junction bases not matched to a gene: 11. Looked up from germline, CDR1 is SGHRS and CDR2 is YFSETQ. The CDR3 is 17 residues long.

The chain recombines TRBV5-1 with TRBJ2-3; 7 nucleotides agree with TRBD1. Losses at the gene ends were 0 bases for V and 5 bases for J; bases not matched to a gene: 9. Per the germline V gene, CDR1 is SGHRS and CDR2 is YFSETQ. The CDR3 has 16 residues. The CDR3 nucleotides read TGCGCCAGCAGCTTGGGGACAGGCCCCTCGGGAGATACGCAGTATTTT. Its protein is CASSLGTGPSGDTQYF.

The chain recombines TRBV7-2 with TRBJ2-5, with D possibly matching TRBD2 (5 bases). Germline CDR1 reads SGHTA; CDR2 reads FQGNSA. V lost 1 base and J 6 bases, leaving 9 bases between the germline ends. The CDR3 runs to 13 residues. CDR3 residues: CASSLGTGKTQYF. The DNA of the CDR3 is TGTGCCAGCAGCTTAGGTACGGGGAAGACCCAGTACTTC.

This chain joins TRBV10-3 and TRBJ2-1; weak D call: TRBD2 (6 bases). This CDR3 is 14 amino acids long. V was trimmed by 6 bases and J by 6 bases, leaving 15 bases between them. In germline, CDR1 is ENHRY, CDR2 SYGVKD. The DNA for the CDR3 is TGTGCCATCAGGGGGGGTTCGGTGGCCAATGAGCAGTTCTTC. Its translation: CAIRGGSVANEQFF.

The chain is built from TRBV20-1 and TRBJ2-1, with 11 bases aligning to TRBD2. CDR1 is DFQATT, CDR2 SNEGSKA, per germline (reference sequence). The CDR3 consists of 17 residues. For the CDR3, the DNA is TGCAGCTTTCGGGCTAGCGGGGGGTCGAGCTCCTACAATGAGCAGTTCTTC. It is translated as CSFRASGGSSSYNEQFF.